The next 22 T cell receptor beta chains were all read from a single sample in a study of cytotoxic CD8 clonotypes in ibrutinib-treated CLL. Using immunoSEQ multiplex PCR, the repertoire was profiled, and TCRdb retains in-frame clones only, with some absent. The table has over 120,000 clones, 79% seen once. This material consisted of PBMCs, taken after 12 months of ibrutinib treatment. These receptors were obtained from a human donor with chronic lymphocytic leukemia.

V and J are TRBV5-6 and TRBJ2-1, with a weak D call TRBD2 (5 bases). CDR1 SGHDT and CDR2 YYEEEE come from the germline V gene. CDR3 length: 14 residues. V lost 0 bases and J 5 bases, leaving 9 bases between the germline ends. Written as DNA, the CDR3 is TGTGCCAGCAGCTTGGGGACTCTCGACAATGAGCAGTTCTTC. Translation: CASSLGTLDNEQFF.

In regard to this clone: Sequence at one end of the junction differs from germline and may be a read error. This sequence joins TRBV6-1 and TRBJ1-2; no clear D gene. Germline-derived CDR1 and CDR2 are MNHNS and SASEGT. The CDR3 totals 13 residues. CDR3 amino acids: CASREGRLAGYTF. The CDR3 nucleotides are TGTGCCAGCAGAGAAGGGCGCCTTGCGGGCTACACCTTC.

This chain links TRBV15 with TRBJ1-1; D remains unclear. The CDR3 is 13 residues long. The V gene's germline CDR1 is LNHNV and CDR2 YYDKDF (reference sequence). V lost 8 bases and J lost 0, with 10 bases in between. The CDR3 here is CATRPAMNTEAFF. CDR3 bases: TGTGCCACCCGGCCAGCTATGAACACTGAAGCTTTCTTT.

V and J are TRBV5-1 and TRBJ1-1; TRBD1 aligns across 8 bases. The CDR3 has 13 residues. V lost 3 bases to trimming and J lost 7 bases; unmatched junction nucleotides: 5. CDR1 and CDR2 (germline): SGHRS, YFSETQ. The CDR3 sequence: CASSWRQGYEAFF. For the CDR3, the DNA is TGCGCCAGCAGCTGGAGACAGGGGTATGAAGCTTTCTTT. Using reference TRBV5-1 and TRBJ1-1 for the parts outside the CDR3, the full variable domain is KAGVTQTPRYLIKTRGQQVTLSCSPISGHRSVSWYQQTPGQGLQFLFEYFSETQRNKGNFPGRFSGRQFSNSRSEMNVSTLELGDSALYLCASSWRQGYEAFFGQGTRLTVV.

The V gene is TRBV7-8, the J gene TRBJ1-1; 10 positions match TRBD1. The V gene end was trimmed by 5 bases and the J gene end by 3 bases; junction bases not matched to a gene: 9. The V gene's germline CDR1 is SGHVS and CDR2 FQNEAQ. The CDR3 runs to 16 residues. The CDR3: CASSGTGDPMDTEAFF. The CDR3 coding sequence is TGTGCCAGCAGCGGGACAGGGGATCCAATGGACACTGAAGCTTTCTTT.

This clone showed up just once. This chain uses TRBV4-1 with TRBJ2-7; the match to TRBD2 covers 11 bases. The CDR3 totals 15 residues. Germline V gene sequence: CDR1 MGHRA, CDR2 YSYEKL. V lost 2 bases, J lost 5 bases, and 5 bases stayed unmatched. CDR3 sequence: CASSQQTSGANEQYF. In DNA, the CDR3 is TGCGCCAGCAGCCAACAGACTAGCGGGGCCAACGAGCAGTACTTC.

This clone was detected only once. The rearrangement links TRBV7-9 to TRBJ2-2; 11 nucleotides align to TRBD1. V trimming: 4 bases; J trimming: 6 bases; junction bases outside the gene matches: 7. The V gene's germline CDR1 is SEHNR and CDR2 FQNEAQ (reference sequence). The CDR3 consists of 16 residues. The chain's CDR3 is CASSYTRTGGSGELFF. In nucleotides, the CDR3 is TGTGCCAGCAGCTATACCCGGACAGGGGGCTCCGGGGAGCTGTTTTTT.

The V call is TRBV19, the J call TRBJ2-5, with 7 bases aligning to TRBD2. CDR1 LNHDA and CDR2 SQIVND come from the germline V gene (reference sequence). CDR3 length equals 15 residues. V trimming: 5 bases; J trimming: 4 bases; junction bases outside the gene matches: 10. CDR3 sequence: CASSAGGRLGETQYF. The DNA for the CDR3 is TGTGCCAGTAGTGCCGGCGGGAGATTGGGAGAGACCCAGTACTTC.

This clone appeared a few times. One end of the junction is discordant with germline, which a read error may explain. The CDR3 is CASSIDPGGSLSF. The CDR3 DNA sequence: TGTGCCAGTAGTATAGATCCGGGCGGTTCCCTTTCCTTC. The V call is TRBV19, the J call TRBJ2-7, with D hard to call. Germline V lookup: CDR1 LNHDA, CDR2 SQIVND (reference sequence). CDR3 length equals 13 residues.

For the CDR3, the DNA is TGTGCCAGTAGTATAGTCAGCGGGATTTCAGATACGCAGTATTTT. It encodes CASSIVSGISDTQYF. V is TRBV19 and J is TRBJ2-3; 7 bases match TRBD2. Germline V gene sequence: CDR1 LNHDA, CDR2 SQIVND (reference sequence). The CDR3 sequence is 15 residues long. With V trimmed by 1 base and J by 4 bases, 5 bases remained unmatched.

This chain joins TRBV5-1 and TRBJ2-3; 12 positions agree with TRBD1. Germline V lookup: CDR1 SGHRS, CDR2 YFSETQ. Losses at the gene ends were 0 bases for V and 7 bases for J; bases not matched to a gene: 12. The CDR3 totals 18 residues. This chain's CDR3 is CASSLASRPGQGANTQYF. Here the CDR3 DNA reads TGCGCCAGCAGCTTGGCGTCCCGACCGGGACAGGGGGCAAATACGCAGTATTTT. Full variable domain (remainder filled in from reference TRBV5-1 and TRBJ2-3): KAGVTQTPRYLIKTRGQQVTLSCSPISGHRSVSWYQQTPGQGLQFLFEYFSETQRNKGNFPGRFSGRQFSNSRSEMNVSTLELGDSALYLCASSLASRPGQGANTQYFGPGTRLTVL.

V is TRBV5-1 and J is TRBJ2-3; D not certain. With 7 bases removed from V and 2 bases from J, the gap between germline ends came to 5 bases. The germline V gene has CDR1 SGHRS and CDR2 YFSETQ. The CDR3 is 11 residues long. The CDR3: CASRLTDTQYF. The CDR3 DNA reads TGCGCCAGCCGACTCACAGATACGCAGTATTTT.

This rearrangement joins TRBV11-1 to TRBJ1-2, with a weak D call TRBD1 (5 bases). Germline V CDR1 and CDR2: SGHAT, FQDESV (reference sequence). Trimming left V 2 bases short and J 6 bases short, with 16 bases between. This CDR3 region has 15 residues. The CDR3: CASSLRREDNHGYTF. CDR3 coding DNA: TGTGCCAGCAGCTTACGCAGGGAGGACAATCATGGCTACACCTTC.

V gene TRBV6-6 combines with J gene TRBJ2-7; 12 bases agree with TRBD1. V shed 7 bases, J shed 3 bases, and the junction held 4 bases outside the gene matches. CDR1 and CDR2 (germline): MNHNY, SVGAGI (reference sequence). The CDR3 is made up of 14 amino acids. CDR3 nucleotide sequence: TGTGCCAGCACCGGGACAGGGGGCTTCTACGAGCAGTACTTC. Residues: CASTGTGGFYEQYF.

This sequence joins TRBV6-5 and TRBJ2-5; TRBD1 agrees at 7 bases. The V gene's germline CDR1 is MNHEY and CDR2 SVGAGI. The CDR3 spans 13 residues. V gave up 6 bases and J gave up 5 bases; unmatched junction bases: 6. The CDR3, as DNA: TGTGCCAGCAGCCAAGGGGGCTGGGAGACCCAGTACTTC. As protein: CASSQGGWETQYF.

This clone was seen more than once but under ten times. DNA for the CDR3: TGCAGCGTGGGGGACTTAGAAAAGACTGAAGCTTTCTTT. Residues: CSVGDLEKTEAFF. The rearrangement links TRBV29-1 to TRBJ1-1; weak D call: TRBD1 (5 bases). The germline V gene has CDR1 SQVTM and CDR2 ANQGSEA. Trimming shortened V by 6 bases and J by 5 bases, and 16 bases separated the two germline ends. The CDR3 covers 13 residues.

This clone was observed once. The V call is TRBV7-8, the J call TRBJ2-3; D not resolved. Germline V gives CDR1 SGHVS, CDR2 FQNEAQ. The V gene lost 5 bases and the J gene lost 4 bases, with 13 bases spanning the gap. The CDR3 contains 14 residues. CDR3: CASSLLPRADTQYF. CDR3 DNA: TGTGCCAGCAGCCTTTTGCCCCGGGCAGATACGCAGTATTTT. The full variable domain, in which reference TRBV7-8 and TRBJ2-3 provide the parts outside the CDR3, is GAGVSQSPRYKVAKRGQDVALRCDPISGHVSLFWYQQALGQGPEFLTYFQNEAQLDKSGLPSDRFFAERPEGSVSTLKIQRTQQEDSAVYLCASSLLPRADTQYFGPGTRLTVL.

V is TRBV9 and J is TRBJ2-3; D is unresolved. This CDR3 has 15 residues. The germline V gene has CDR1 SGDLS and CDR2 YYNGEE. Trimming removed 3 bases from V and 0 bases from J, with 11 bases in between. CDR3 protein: CASSGGYTSTDTQYF. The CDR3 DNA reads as TGTGCCAGCAGCGGGGGTTACACTAGCACAGATACGCAGTATTTT.

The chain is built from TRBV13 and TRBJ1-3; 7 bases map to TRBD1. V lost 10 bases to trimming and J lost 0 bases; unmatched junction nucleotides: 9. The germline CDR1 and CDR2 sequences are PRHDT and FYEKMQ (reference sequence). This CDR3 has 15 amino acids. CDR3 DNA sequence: TGTGCCAACCAAGCGACAGGGAGCTCTGGAAACACCATATATTTT. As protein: CANQATGSSGNTIYF. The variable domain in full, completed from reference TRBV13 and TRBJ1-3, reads AAGVIQSPRHLIKEKRETATLKCYPIPRHDTVYWYQQGPGQDPQFLISFYEKMQSDKGSIPDRFSAQQFSDYHSELNMSSLELGDSALYFCANQATGSSGNTIYFGEGSWLTVV.

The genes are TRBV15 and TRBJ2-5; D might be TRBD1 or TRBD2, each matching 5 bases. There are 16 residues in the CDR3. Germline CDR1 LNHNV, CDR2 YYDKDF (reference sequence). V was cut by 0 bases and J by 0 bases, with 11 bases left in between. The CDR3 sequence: CATSRDQGRHQETQYF. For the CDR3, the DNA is TGTGCCACCAGCAGAGATCAGGGACGGCACCAAGAGACCCAGTACTTC.

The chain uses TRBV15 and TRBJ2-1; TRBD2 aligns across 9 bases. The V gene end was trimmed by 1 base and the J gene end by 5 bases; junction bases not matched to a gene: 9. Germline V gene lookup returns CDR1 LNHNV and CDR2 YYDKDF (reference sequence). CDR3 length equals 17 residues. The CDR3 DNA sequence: TGTGCCACCAGCAGAGGTGCCTTAGCGGGAGTACACAATGAGCAGTTCTTC. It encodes CATSRGALAGVHNEQFF.

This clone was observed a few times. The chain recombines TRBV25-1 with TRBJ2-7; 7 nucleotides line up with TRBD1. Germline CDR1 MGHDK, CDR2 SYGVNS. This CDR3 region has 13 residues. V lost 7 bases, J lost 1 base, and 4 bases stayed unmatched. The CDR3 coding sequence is TGTGCCAGCATGAGACAGGGTTCCTACGAGCAGTACTTC. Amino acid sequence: CASMRQGSYEQYF.